The rows below give T cell receptor beta chains drawn from one sample of a study of blood T cell repertoires in COVID-19. Data came from immunoSEQ multiplex PCR; TCRdb stores just in-frame clones and leaves some out. The profile covers about 180,000 clones, with roughly 79% appearing a single time and roughly 28% taken by the ten largest. Sequencing used peripheral blood. The source is a woman in her sixties or seventies with acute or convalescent COVID-19. The CDR3 runs from the conserved cysteine through the conserved F or W. Each record gives: CDR3 DNA, CDR3 protein, clone size, CDR3 length, V gene, J gene, D gene. D genes are given only for firm matches. The listing skips clone size in some rows; elsewhere it reads once, few, many or a size class.

TGCGCCAGCAGTCTCGGGACAGGGGATACTGAAGCTTTCTTT	CASSLGTGDTEAFF	-	14	TRBV5-1	TRBJ1-1	TRBD1
TGCAGCGTTGCGGGGAAGGGACAGGGGGCATTGGAAGCTTTCTTT	CSVAGKGQGALEAFF	once	15	TRBV29-1	TRBJ1-1	TRBD1
TGCAGCGGGAAGGGACAGGGAGGTACTGAAGCTTTCTTT	CSGKGQGGTEAFF	-	13	TRBV29-1	TRBJ1-1	TRBD1
TGTGCCAGCAGCCCAAGTGGGCTAGCGGGACGGCCTAATGAGCAGTTCTTC	CASSPSGLAGRPNEQFF	-	17	TRBV11-3	TRBJ2-1	TRBD2
TGTGCCAGCAGCGTAGCCCAGGGTAGGATAGAGACCCAGTACTTC	CASSVAQGRIETQYF	-	15	TRBV9	TRBJ2-5	-
TGTGCCAGCAGCTTGGGACAGCAAAGGTCTGGAAACACCATATATTTT	CASSLGQQRSGNTIYF	-	16	TRBV5-4	TRBJ1-3	-
TGTGCCAGCAGTTACGGTGGCGGAAACACCATATATTTT	CASSYGGGNTIYF	-	13	TRBV6-2/TRBV6-3	TRBJ1-3	-
TGTGCTAGTGGTCGAAACGCCGACCCAAACGGGGAGACCCAGTACTTC	CASGRNADPNGETQYF	-	16	TRBV12-5	TRBJ2-5	-
TGTGCCAGTAACGAAAAGTCGTTTAGTGGCTACACCTTC	CASNEKSFSGYTF	-	13	TRBV19	TRBJ1-2	-
TGTGCCAGCAGCCCCCTGACAGGGGACTATGGCTACACCTTC	CASSPLTGDYGYTF	-	14	TRBV9	TRBJ1-2	TRBD1
TGTGCCAGCAGTGAGCAGCAGGGGGCTTTCGACTATGGCTACACCTTC	CASSEQQGAFDYGYTF	-	16	TRBV2	TRBJ1-2	TRBD1
TGTGCCAGCAGAGTACAGGGGATGAACACTGAAGCTTTCTTT	CASRVQGMNTEAFF	-	14	TRBV7-8	TRBJ1-1	TRBD1
TGCGCCAGCAGTCCCTTCACAGAGGGAGGGTTCGAGCAGTACTTC	CASSPFTEGGFEQYF	-	15	TRBV23-1	TRBJ2-7	TRBD2
TGTGCCAGCAACAGGGGGCCTAACACTGAAGCTTTCTTT	CASNRGPNTEAFF	few	13	TRBV5-4	TRBJ1-1	TRBD1
TGCGCCAGCAGCTTTGCAGGGGAAGAGACCCAGTACTTC	CASSFAGEETQYF	once	13	TRBV5-1	TRBJ2-5	-
TGTGCCAGCAGCCCGGTTGGGCTAGCGGATACCGGGGAGCTGTTTTTT	CASSPVGLADTGELFF	-	16	TRBV13	TRBJ2-2	TRBD2
TGTGCCAGTAGTATCACCGCGGGAGGGAAATCTCTTAGCACAGATACGCAGTATTTT	CASSITAGGKSLSTDTQYF	-	19	TRBV19	TRBJ2-3	TRBD2
TGTGCCAGCAGCCGAAGTACCGGGACAGTTCCCGAAAAACTGTTTTTT	CASSRSTGTVPEKLFF	few	16	TRBV3-1/TRBV3-2	TRBJ1-4	TRBD1
TGTGCCAGCAGTGATCTTTCGGACAGCCTCCCCGAAAAACTGTTTTTT	CASSDLSDSLPEKLFF	-	16	TRBV2	TRBJ1-4	-
TGCAGCGTTGAACCGACAGTACGAGACACCATATATTTT	CSVEPTVRDTIYF	-	13	TRBV29-1	TRBJ1-3	-
TGCAGTGCTAGTAGGGGTGCGGATCAGCCCCAGCATTTT	CSASRGADQPQHF	-	13	TRBV20-1	TRBJ1-5	-
TGTGCCAGCAGCTTATTTAGCGGCCAAGAGACCCAGTACTTC	CASSLFSGQETQYF	-	14	TRBV7-2	TRBJ2-5	-